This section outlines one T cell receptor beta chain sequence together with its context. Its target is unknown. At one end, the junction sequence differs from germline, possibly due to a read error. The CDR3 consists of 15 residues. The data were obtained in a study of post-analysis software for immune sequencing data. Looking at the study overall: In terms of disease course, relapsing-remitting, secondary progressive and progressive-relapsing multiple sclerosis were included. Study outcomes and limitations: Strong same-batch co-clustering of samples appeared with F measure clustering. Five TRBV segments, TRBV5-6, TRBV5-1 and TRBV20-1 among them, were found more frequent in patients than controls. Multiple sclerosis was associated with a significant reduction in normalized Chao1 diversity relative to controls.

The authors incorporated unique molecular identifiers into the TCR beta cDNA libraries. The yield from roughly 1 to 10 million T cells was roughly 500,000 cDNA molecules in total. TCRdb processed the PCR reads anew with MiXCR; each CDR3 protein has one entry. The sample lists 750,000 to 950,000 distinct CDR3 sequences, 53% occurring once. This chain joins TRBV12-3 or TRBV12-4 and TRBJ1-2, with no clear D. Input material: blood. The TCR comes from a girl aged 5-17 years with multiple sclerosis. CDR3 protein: CAGSLGSGANYGYTF. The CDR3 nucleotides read TGTGCCGGCAGTTTAGGCAGCGGAGCTAACTATGGCTACACCTTC.